Each of the 8 T cell receptor beta chains below was sequenced from the same sample in a study of response to subunit inactivated influenza vaccine. TCRdb processed the RT-PCR reads anew with MiXCR; each CDR3 protein has one entry. Among some 300,000 distinct CDR3 sequences listed, about 20% were seen once. The specimen was PBMCs from blood, collected about 19 months after vaccination. These receptors came from a man in his fifties or sixties who received an inactivated influenza vaccine.

This clonotype was seen a handful of times. The CDR3 bases are TGCGCCAGCAGCCAACCGACAGGAAAGCTGTTTTTT. Residues: CASSQPTGKLFF. The genes are TRBV4-1 and TRBJ1-4, with D maybe TRBD1 (6 bases). The germline V gene has CDR1 MGHRA and CDR2 YSYEKL. The length of the CDR3 is 12 residues. V was shortened by 2 bases and J by 14 bases, with 12 bases between the two germline ends.

The chain carries TRBV18 and TRBJ1-1, with D uncertain. The CDR3 has 19 residues. Germline CDR1 reads KGHSH; CDR2 reads LQKENI. V was pared by 1 base and J by 10 bases, with 31 bases between. This CDR3 reads CASSPLTVIGLKNTWVAFF. Here the CDR3 DNA reads TGTGCCAGCTCACCACTTACCGTGATCGGACTGAAAAACACTTGGGTAGCTTTCTTT.

This clonotype has just a few counts. The V call is TRBV6-2 or TRBV6-3, the J call TRBJ1-1, with a weak D call TRBD1 (5 bases). Germline V gives CDR1 MNHEY, CDR2 SVGEGT. The CDR3 totals 15 residues. The V end was cut by 7 bases, the J end by 4 bases, with 19 bases between. CDR3 residues: CASTLGRGSTTEAFF. The CDR3 DNA sequence: TGTGCCAGCACCCTCGGACGGGGGAGCACCACTGAAGCTTTCTTT.

This clonotype was seen only a few times. V and J are TRBV18 and TRBJ1-5; D is possibly TRBD1 (5 bases). The CDR3 has 15 amino acids. V was trimmed by 2 bases and J by 1 base, leaving 9 bases between them. Germline CDR1 and CDR2: KGHSH and LQKENI. The CDR3 region has the DNA TGTGCCAGCTCACCAGGAGGGGCGAGCAATCAGCCCCAGCATTTT. The encoded protein is CASSPGGASNQPQHF.

This clonotype has at least ten counts. The rearrangement uses TRBV28 and TRBJ1-5; D is uncertain. There are 14 residues in the CDR3. Germline assignment: CDR1 MDHEN and CDR2 SYDVKM. V lost 3 bases, J lost 4 bases, and 10 bases lay in between. The CDR3 spells CASSFPQVNQPQHF. The CDR3 DNA follows: TGTGCCAGCAGTTTTCCCCAGGTTAATCAGCCCCAGCATTTT. Full variable domain (missing parts from reference TRBV28 and TRBJ1-5): DVKVTQSSRYLVKRTGEKVFLECVQDMDHENMFWYRQDPGLGLRLIYFSYDVKMKEKGDIPEGYSVSREKKERFSLILESASTNQTSMYLCASSFPQVNQPQHFGDGTRLSIL.

This chain uses TRBV5-1 with TRBJ1-1; 7 bases line up with TRBD1. Germline V gene data show CDR1 as SGHRS and CDR2 as YFSETQ. This CDR3 has 19 amino acids. The V gene end was trimmed by 0 bases and the J gene end by 4 bases; junction bases not matched to a gene: 18. The CDR3 nucleotides are TGCGCCAGCAGCTTGGGCCCGCACAGGGGACGGCGGGCCGGCACTGAAGCTTTCTTT. Residues: CASSLGPHRGRRAGTEAFF.

The rearrangement links TRBV7-9 to TRBJ1-2, with a weak D call TRBD1 (5 bases). Germline V gene lookup returns CDR1 SEHNR and CDR2 FQNEAQ (reference sequence). Trimming took off 5 bases at V and 2 bases at J, with 15 bases between the two ends. This CDR3 comprises 15 residues. The CDR3 loop is CASSLVVGPNYGYTF. In nucleotides, the CDR3 is TGTGCCAGCAGCCTAGTCGTGGGACCCAACTATGGCTACACCTTC.

Comments on this clonotype: A much bigger clone sits one base away, suggesting this may be a read error. The rearrangement uses TRBV12-3 or TRBV12-4 and TRBJ1-5; 10 bases line up with TRBD1. The CDR3 runs 14 residues. As DNA, the CDR3 is TGTGCCAGCAGCTCGACAGGGGGCAATCAGGCCCAGCATTTT. It encodes CASSSTGGNQAQHF.